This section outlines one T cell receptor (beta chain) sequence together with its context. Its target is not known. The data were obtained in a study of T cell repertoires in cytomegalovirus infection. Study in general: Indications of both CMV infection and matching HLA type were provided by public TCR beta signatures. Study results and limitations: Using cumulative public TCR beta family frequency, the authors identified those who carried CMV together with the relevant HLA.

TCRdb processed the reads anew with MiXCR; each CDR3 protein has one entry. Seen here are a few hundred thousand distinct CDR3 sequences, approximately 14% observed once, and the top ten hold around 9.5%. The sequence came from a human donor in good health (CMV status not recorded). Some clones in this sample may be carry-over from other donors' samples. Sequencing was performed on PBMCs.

This CDR3 reads CASSLGPELSGNTIYF. In DNA, the CDR3 is TGCGCCAGCAGCTTGGGACCGGAGTTATCTGGAAACACCATATATTTT. V is TRBV5-1 and J is TRBJ1-3; no reliable D call. Germline CDR1 is SGHRS and CDR2 is YFSETQ. V lost 0 bases and J 1 base, leaving 11 bases between the germline ends. The length of the CDR3 is 16 residues.